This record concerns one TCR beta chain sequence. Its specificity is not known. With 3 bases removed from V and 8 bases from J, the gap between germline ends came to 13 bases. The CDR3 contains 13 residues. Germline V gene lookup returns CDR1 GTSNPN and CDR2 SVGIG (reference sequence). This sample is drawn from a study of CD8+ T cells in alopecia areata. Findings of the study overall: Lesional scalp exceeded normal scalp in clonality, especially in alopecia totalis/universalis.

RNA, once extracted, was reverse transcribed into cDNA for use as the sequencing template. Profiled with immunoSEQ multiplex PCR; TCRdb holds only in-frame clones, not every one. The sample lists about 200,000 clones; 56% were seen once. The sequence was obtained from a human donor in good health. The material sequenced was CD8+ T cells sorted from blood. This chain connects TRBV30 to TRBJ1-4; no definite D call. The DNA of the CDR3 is TGTGCCTGGAGCCCTACCATAGGAGAAAAACTGTTTTTT. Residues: CAWSPTIGEKLFF.